The 12 T cell receptor beta chains in this list originate from one sample, sequenced in a study of cytomegalovirus exposure and HLA in healthy donors. Sequencing used immunoSEQ multiplex PCR; TCRdb keeps in-frame clones, though not all of them. The table shows around 93,000 clones, with approximately 81% occurring only once. Sequencing was done on a sample of PBMCs. The source is a man aged 18 to 30 in good health and CMV-seropositive.

The V and J genes are TRBV6-1 and TRBJ2-3; 7 nucleotides align to TRBD1. This CDR3 spans 15 amino acids. The germline CDR1 and CDR2 sequences are MNHNS and SASEGT. The V and J ends lost 6 bases and 0 bases, in that order; junction bases with no gene match: 6. CDR3 residues: CASRSWTGSTDTQYF. CDR3 coding DNA: TGTGCCAGCAGGTCATGGACAGGAAGCACAGATACGCAGTATTTT.

The chain uses TRBV19 and TRBJ1-1; possible D gene TRBD1, 5 bases. The V and J ends lost 3 bases and 8 bases respectively, with 10 bases between them. The CDR3 has 12 amino acids. Germline loops: CDR1 LNHDA, CDR2 SQIVND (reference sequence). CDR3 amino acids: CASSMGRTEAFF. The CDR3 nucleotides are TGTGCCAGTAGTATGGGGCGGACAGAAGCTTTCTTT.

The chain combines TRBV30 with TRBJ2-7; a weak D match, TRBD2 (6 bases). V lost 5 bases and J 5 bases, leaving 13 bases between the germline ends. The CDR3 loop spans 12 amino acids. CDR1 is GTSNPN and CDR2 is SVGIG in the germline V gene (reference sequence). The CDR3 reads CAWSGPGDEQYF. CDR3 nucleotides: TGTGCCTGGTCGGGACCGGGGGACGAGCAGTACTTC.

V is TRBV28 and J is TRBJ2-1; 14 bases are shared with TRBD2. Germline CDR1 MDHEN, CDR2 SYDVKM. V dropped 4 bases and J dropped 5; count of bases not matched to a gene: 7. The CDR3 has 17 residues. The CDR3 sequence: CASSSGTSGSNHNEQFF. In DNA form, the CDR3 reads TGTGCCAGCAGTTCCGGGACTAGCGGGAGTAACCACAATGAGCAGTTCTTC. Based on the CDR3 plus reference TRBV28 and TRBJ2-1, the full variable domain is DVKVTQSSRYLVKRTGEKVFLECVQDMDHENMFWYRQDPGLGLRLIYFSYDVKMKEKGDIPEGYSVSREKKERFSLILESASTNQTSMYLCASSSGTSGSNHNEQFFGPGTRLTVL.

The chain links TRBV27 to TRBJ2-1, with 9 nucleotides matching TRBD2. Germline values: CDR1 MNHEY, CDR2 SMNVEV (reference sequence). This CDR3 spans 14 amino acids. V shed 5 bases, J shed 5 bases, and the junction held 4 bases outside the gene matches. The chain's CDR3 is CASSAGLAHNEQFF. For the CDR3, the DNA is TGTGCCAGCAGTGCGGGACTAGCCCACAATGAGCAGTTCTTC.

The J gene is TRBJ1-5, the V gene TRBV27, with 8 bases that match TRBD1. The CDR3 is made up of 13 amino acids. Germline-derived CDR1 and CDR2 are MNHEY and SMNVEV (reference sequence). V was pared by 6 bases and J by 7 bases, with 5 bases of the junction left unmatched. The CDR3 sequence is CASRPTGGQPQHF. The CDR3 nucleotides read TGTGCCAGCAGACCTACAGGGGGGCAGCCCCAGCATTTT.

The chain combines TRBV6-1 with TRBJ2-5; 8 bases are shared with TRBD2. V dropped 3 bases and J dropped 6; count of bases not matched to a gene: 6. The germline V gene has CDR1 MNHNS and CDR2 SASEGT. The CDR3 is made up of 14 amino acids. The chain's CDR3 is CASSEATSVQTQYF. CDR3 bases: TGTGCCAGCAGTGAGGCGACTAGCGTGCAGACCCAGTACTTC.

This sequence joins TRBV29-1 and TRBJ2-3; 8 bases align to TRBD2. Germline-derived CDR1 and CDR2 are SQVTM and ANQGSEA. V lost 7 bases to trimming and J lost 3 bases; unmatched junction nucleotides: 15. The CDR3 is 16 residues long. The CDR3 coding sequence is TGCAGCGCCCCCCGGCCGGGGGGGGTTGGGACAGATACGCAGTATTTT. Its translation: CSAPRPGGVGTDTQYF.

The chain links TRBV4-2 to TRBJ2-2; D is ambiguous. Trimming pared 4 bases from V and 1 base from J, leaving 10 bases between. There are 15 residues in the CDR3. CDR1 and CDR2 from the germline V gene are LGHNA and YNFKEQ. CDR3 DNA sequence: TGTGCCAGCAGCCCCCGACTCATGAACACCGGGGAGCTGTTTTTT. Translation: CASSPRLMNTGELFF.

The J gene is TRBJ2-7, the V gene TRBV4-1; 7 bases are a match to TRBD1. Germline values: CDR1 MGHRA, CDR2 YSYEKL. The CDR3 loop spans 13 amino acids. Trimming at V came to 0 bases and at J to 7 bases, leaving 3 bases not matched to a gene. CDR3 amino acids: CASSQESRGEQYF. The CDR3 DNA follows: TGCGCCAGCAGCCAAGAAAGCAGGGGGGAGCAGTACTTC.

The gene calls are TRBV10-3 and TRBJ1-2; D may be TRBD1 (5 bases). Looked up from germline, CDR1 is ENHRY and CDR2 is SYGVKD. This CDR3 is built from 13 residues. Trimming shortened V by 6 bases and J by 3 bases, and 11 bases separated the two germline ends. The CDR3: CAISTGEDYGYTF. DNA for the CDR3: TGTGCCATCAGCACGGGGGAGGACTATGGCTACACCTTC.

The rearrangement uses TRBV4-1 and TRBJ2-5, with TRBD2 matching 14 bases. There are 16 residues in the CDR3. The germline V gene has CDR1 MGHRA and CDR2 YSYEKL. J was trimmed by 5 bases and V by 6 bases; bases with no gene match: 8. The CDR3 loop is CASSLTGTSGSETQYF. Written as DNA, the CDR3 is TGCGCCAGCAGTCTTACCGGGACTAGCGGGAGCGAGACCCAGTACTTC.